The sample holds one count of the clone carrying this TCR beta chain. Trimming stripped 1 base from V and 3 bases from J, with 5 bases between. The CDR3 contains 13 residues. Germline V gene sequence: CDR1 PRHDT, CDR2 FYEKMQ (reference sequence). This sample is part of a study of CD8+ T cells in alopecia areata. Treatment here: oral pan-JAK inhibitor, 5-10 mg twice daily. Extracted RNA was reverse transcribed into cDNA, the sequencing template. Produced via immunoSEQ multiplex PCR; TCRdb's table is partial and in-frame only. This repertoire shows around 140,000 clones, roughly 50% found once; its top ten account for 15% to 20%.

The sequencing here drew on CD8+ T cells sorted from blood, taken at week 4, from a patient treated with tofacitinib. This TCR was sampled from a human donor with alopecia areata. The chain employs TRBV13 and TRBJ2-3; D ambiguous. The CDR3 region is CASSLESTDTQYF. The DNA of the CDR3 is TGTGCCAGCAGCTTAGAGAGTACAGATACGCAGTATTTT.